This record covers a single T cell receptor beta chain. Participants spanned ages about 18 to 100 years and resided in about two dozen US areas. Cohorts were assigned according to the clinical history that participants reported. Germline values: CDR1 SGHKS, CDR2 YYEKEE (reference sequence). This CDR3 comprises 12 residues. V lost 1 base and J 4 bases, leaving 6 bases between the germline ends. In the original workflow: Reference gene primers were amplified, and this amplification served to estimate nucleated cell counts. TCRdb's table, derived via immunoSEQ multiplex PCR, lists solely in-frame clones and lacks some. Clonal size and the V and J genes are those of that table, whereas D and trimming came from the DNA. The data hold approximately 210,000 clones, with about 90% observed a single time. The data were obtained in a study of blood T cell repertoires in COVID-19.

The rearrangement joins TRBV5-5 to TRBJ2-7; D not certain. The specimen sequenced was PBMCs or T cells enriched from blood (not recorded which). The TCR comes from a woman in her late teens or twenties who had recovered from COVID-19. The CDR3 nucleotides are TGTGCCAGCAGCTTGACATTATACGAGCAGTACTTC. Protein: CASSLTLYEQYF.